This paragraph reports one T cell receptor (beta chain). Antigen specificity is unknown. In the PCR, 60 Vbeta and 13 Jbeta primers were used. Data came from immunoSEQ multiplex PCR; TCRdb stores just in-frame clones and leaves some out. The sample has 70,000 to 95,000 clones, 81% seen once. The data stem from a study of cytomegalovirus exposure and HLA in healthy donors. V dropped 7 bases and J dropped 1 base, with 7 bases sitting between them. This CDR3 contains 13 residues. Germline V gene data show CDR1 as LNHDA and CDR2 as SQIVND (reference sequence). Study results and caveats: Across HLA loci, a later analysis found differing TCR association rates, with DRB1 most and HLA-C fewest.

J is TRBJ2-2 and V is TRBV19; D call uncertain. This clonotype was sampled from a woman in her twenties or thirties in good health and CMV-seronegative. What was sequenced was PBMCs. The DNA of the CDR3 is TGTGCCAGTATTCAGATGAACACCGGGGAGCTGTTTTTT. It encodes CASIQMNTGELFF. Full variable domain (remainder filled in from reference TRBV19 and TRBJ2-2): DGGITQSPKYLFRKEGQNVTLSCEQNLNHDAMYWYRQDPGQGLRLIYYSQIVNDFQKGDIAEGYSVSREKKESFPLTVTSAQKNPTAFYLCASIQMNTGELFFGEGSRLTVL.